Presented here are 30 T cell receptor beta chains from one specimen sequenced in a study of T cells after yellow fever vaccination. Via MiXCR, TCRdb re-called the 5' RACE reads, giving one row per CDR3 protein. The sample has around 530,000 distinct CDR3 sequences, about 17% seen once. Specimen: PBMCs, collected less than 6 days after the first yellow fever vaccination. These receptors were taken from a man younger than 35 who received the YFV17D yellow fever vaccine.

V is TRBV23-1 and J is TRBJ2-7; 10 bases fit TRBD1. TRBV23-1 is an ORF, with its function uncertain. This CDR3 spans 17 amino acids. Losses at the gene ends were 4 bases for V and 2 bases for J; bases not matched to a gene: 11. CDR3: CASSLFIPGQGTYEQYV. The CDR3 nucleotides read TGCGCCAGCAGTCTCTTTATCCCGGGACAGGGGACCTACGAGCAGTACGTC.

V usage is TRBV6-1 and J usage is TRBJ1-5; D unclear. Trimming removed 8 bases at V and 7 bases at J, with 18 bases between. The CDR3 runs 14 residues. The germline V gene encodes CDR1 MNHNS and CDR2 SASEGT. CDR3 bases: TGTGCCAGCCTCAAAGGTGGGCAGATCCAGCCCCAGCATTTT. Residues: CASLKGGQIQPQHF.

The CDR3 here is CASSLDPYEQFF. The CDR3 DNA reads as TGTGCCAGCAGCTTAGATCCGTATGAGCAGTTCTTC. The chain joins TRBV7-9 to TRBJ2-1; D remains unclear. Germline V gene lookup returns CDR1 SEHNR and CDR2 FQNEAQ (reference sequence). The CDR3 loop spans 12 amino acids. Trimming took 1 base from V and 8 from J, leaving 6 bases between them.

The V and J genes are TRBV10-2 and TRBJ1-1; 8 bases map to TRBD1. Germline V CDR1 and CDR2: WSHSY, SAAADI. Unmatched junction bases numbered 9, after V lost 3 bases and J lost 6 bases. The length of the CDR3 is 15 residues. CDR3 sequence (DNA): TGCGCCAGCAGTGAACCAGACGACAGGGGCTCTGAAGCTTTCTTT. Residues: CASSEPDDRGSEAFF.

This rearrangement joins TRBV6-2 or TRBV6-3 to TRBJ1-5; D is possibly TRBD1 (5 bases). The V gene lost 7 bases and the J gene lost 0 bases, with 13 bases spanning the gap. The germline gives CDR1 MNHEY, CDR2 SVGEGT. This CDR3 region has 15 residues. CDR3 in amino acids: CASTTGPLSNQPQHF. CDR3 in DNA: TGTGCCAGCACCACGGGACCACTTAGCAATCAGCCCCAGCATTTT.

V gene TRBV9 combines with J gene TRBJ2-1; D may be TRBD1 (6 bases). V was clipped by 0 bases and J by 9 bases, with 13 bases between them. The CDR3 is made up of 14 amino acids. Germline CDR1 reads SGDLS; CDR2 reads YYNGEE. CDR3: CASSVVQGKGEQFF. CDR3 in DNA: TGTGCCAGCAGCGTAGTACAGGGAAAGGGTGAGCAGTTCTTC.

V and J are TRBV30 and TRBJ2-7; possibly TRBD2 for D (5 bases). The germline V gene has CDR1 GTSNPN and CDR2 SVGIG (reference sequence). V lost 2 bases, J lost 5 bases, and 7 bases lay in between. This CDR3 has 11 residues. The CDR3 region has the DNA TGTGCCTGGAGTTGGGAGAACGAGCAGTACTTC. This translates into CAWSWENEQYF.

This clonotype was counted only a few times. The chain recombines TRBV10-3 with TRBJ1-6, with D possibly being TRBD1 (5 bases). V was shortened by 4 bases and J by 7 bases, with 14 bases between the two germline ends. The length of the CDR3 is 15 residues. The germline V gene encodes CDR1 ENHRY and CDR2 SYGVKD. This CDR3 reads CAISGLGVQNSPLHF. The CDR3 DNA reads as TGTGCCATCAGTGGTTTAGGGGTCCAAAATTCACCCCTCCACTTT.

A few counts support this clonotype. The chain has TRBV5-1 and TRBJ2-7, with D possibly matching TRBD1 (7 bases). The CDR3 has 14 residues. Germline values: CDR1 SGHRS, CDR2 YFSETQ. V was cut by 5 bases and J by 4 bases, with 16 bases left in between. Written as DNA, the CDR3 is TGCGCCAGCAGAGATGCGGGACAGTTTTACGAGCAGTACTTC. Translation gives CASRDAGQFYEQYF.

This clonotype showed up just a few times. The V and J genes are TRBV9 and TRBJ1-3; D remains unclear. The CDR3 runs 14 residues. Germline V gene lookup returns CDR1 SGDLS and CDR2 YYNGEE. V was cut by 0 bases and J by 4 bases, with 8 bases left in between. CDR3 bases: TGTGCCAGCAGCGTAGACCCAGCCGGAAACACCATATATTTT. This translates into CASSVDPAGNTIYF.

The CDR3 loop reads CASSFGRGGARRDTQYF. CDR3 nucleotides: TGTGCCAGCAGTTTTGGTCGCGGGGGGGCCCGACGTGATACGCAGTATTTT. The chain has TRBV12-3 or TRBV12-4 and TRBJ2-3, with 9 bases matching TRBD2. Trimming cost V 3 bases and J 6 bases; bases outside gene matches: 13. The CDR3 extends over 17 amino acids.

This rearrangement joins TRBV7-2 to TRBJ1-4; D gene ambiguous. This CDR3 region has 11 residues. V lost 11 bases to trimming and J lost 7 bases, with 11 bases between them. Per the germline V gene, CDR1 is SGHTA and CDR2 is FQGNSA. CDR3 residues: CAGPFGEKLFF. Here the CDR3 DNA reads TGTGCCGGGCCGTTCGGTGAAAAACTGTTTTTT. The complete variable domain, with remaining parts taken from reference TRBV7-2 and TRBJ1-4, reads GAGVSQSPSNKVTEKGKDVELRCDPISGHTALYWYRQSLGQGLEFLIYFQGNSAPDKSGLPSDRFSAERTGGSVSTLTIQRTQQEDSAVYLCAGPFGEKLFFGSGTQLSVL.

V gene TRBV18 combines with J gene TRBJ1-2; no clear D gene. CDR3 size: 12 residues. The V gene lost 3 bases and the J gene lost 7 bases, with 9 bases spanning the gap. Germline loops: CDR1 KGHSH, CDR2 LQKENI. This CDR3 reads CASSPLNGGYTF. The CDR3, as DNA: TGTGCCAGCTCACCGCTTAATGGTGGCTACACCTTC.

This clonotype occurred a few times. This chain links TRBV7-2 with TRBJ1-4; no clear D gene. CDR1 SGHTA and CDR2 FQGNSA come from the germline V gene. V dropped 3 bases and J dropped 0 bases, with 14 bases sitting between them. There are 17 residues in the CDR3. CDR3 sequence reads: CASSFRGVLPTNEKLFF. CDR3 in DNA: TGTGCCAGCAGCTTTCGGGGAGTACTCCCAACTAATGAAAAACTGTTTTTT.

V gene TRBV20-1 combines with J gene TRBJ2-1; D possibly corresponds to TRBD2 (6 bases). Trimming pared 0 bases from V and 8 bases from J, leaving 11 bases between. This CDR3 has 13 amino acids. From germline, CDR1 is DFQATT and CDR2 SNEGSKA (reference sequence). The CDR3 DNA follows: TGCAGTGCTAGAGATCGGGGGTTCGATGAGCAGTTCTTC. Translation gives CSARDRGFDEQFF.

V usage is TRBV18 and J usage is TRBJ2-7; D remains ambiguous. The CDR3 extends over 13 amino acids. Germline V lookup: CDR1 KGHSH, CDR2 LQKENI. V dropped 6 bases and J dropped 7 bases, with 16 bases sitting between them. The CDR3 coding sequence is TGTGCCAGCTCCCGCAGAAAGGAGAAAGAGCAGTACGTC. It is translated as CASSRRKEKEQYV.

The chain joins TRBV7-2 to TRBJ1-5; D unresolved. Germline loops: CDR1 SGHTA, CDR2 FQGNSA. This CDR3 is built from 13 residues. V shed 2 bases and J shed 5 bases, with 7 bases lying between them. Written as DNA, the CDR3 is TGTGCCAGCAGCTTAAAGGGTGATCAGCCCCAGCATTTT. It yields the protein CASSLKGDQPQHF.

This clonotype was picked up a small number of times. DNA for the CDR3: TGTGCCAGCAGTGACCCGGGACAGGGTAGCTACGAGCAGTACTTC. Translating gives CASSDPGQGSYEQYF. V and J are TRBV28 and TRBJ2-7; 9 nucleotides line up with TRBD1. Trimming took 5 bases from V and 3 from J; bases not matched to a gene: 8. Germline V gene sequence: CDR1 MDHEN, CDR2 SYDVKM. The CDR3 runs 15 residues.

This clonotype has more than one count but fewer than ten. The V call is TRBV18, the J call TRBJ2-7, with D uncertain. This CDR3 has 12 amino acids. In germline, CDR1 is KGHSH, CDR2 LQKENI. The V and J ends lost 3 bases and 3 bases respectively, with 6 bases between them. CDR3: CASSPAGYEQYV. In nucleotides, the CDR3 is TGTGCCAGCTCACCCGCAGGCTACGAGCAGTACGTC.

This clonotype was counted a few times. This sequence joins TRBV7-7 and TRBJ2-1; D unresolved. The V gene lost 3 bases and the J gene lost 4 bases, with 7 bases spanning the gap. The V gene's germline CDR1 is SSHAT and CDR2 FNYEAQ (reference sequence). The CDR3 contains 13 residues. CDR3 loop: CASSFSDYNEQFF. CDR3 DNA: TGTGCCAGCAGCTTTTCAGATTACAATGAGCAGTTCTTC.

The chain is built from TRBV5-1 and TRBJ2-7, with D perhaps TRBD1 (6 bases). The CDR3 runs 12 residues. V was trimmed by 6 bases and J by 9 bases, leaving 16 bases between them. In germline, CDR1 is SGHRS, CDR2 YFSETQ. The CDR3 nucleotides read TGCGCCAGCATCTTTGACAGGTCGCCGCAGTACTTC. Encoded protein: CASIFDRSPQYF. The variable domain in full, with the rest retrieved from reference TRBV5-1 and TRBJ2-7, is KAGVTQTPRYLIKTRGQQVTLSCSPISGHRSVSWYQQTPGQGLQFLFEYFSETQRNKGNFPGRFSGRQFSNSRSEMNVSTLELGDSALYLCASIFDRSPQYFGPGTRLTVT.

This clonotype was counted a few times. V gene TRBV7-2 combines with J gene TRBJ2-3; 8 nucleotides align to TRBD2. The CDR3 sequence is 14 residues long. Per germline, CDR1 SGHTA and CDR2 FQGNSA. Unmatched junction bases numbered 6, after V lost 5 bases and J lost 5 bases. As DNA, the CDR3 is TGTGCCAGCAGCCGCGACGCGGGAGGAGATACGCAGTATTTT. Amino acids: CASSRDAGGDTQYF.

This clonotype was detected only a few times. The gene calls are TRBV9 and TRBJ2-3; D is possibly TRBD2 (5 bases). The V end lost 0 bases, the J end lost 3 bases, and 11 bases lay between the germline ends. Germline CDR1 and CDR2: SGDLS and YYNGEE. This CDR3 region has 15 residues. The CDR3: CASSVDGVGTDTQYF. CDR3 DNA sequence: TGTGCCAGCAGCGTAGACGGGGTTGGGACAGATACGCAGTATTTT.

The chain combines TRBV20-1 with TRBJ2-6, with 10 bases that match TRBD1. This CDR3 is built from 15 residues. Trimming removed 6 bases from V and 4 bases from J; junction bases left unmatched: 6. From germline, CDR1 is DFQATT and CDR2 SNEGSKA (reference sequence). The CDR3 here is CSASDRGRGANVLTF. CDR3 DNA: TGCAGTGCGTCAGACAGGGGGCGAGGGGCCAACGTCCTGACTTTC.

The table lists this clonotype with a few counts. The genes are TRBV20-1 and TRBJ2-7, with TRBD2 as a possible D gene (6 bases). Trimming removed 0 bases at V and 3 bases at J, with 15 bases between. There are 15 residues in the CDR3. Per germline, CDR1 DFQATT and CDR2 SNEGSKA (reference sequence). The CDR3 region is CSARDSPGGIYEQYF. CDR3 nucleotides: TGCAGTGCTAGAGATTCGCCCGGGGGAATCTACGAGCAGTACTTC.

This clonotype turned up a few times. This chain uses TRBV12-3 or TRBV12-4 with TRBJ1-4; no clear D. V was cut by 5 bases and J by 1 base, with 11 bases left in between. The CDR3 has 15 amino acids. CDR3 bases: TGTGCCAGCAGTCCCCTTATAAGAACTAATGAAAAACTGTTTTTT. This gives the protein CASSPLIRTNEKLFF.

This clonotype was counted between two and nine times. The CDR3 region has the DNA TGCGCCAGCAGCTTGGGGACAGGGGGTCACGAGCAGTACTTC. It translates to CASSLGTGGHEQYF. The chain recombines TRBV5-1 with TRBJ2-7, with 10 bases aligning to TRBD1. Trimming at V came to 0 bases and at J to 5 bases, leaving 2 bases not matched to a gene. The CDR3 sequence is 14 residues long. CDR1 and CDR2 (germline): SGHRS, YFSETQ. Full variable domain (outside the CDR3, taken from reference TRBV5-1 and TRBJ2-7): KAGVTQTPRYLIKTRGQQVTLSCSPISGHRSVSWYQQTPGQGLQFLFEYFSETQRNKGNFPGRFSGRQFSNSRSEMNVSTLELGDSALYLCASSLGTGGHEQYFGPGTRLTVT.

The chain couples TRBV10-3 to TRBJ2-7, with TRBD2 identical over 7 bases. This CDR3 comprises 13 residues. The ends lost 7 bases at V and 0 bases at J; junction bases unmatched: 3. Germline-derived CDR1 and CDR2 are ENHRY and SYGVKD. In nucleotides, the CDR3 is TGTGCCATCAAGGCTAGCGGCTCCTACGAGCAGTACGTC. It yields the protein CAIKASGSYEQYV.

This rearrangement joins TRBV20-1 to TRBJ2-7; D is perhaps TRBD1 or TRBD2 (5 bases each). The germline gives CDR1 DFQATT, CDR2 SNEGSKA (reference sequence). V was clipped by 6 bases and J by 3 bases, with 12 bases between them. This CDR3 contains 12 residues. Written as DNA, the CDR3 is TGCAGTGCCCCGGGGCAGGGCTACGAGCAGTACGTC. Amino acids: CSAPGQGYEQYV.

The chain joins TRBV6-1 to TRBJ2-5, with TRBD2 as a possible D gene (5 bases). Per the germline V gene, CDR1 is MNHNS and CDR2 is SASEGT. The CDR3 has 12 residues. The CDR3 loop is CVTRRTQETQYF. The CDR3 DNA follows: TGTGTCACACGGCGGACTCAAGAGACCCAGTACTTC.